A single sample is the source of the 16 T cell receptor beta chains below, sequenced in a study of shared clonotypes between healthy human individuals. TCRdb's table, derived via immunoSEQ multiplex PCR, lists solely in-frame clones and lacks some. The repertoire has approximately 320,000 clones, approximately 79% of them found once; the top ten carry 10%. The material sequenced was memory CD4+ T cells sorted from blood. As for subset: CD45RA-negative fraction. The receptors come from a young man in good health.

This clone was observed a few times. The rearrangement joins TRBV15 to TRBJ2-1; D may be TRBD2 (6 bases). Germline CDR1 is LNHNV and CDR2 is YYDKDF (reference sequence). The V end lost 1 base, the J end lost 6 bases, and 16 bases lay between the germline ends. The CDR3 runs 16 residues. The CDR3 bases are TGTGCCACCAGCAGAGGGTCGGGAGTGTCTTTCAATGAGCAGTTCTTC. Translating it yields CATSRGSGVSFNEQFF.

A note on this clone: At the DNA level, this CDR3 is encoded by other sequences in the same sample as well. The chain is built from TRBV5-1 and TRBJ2-7, with D perhaps matching TRBD2 (5 bases). V shed 3 bases and J shed 2 bases, with 9 bases lying between them. Germline CDR1 and CDR2: SGHRS and YFSETQ. The CDR3 contains 13 residues. CDR3 coding DNA: TGCGCCAGCAGCTCTGGACTTACCTACGAGCAGTACTTC. Translated, it gives CASSSGLTYEQYF.

This chain connects TRBV7-2 to TRBJ2-3, with 7 bases lining up with TRBD2. Losses at the gene ends were 5 bases for V and 4 bases for J; bases not matched to a gene: 9. The CDR3 contains 15 residues. Germline CDR1 reads SGHTA; CDR2 reads FQGNSA. The CDR3 DNA follows: TGTGCCAGCAGCAAGGGCGGGAGCTCGGCAGATACGCAGTATTTT. Residues: CASSKGGSSADTQYF.

The rearrangement uses TRBV4-3 and TRBJ1-2; D is unclear. The CDR3 has 15 amino acids. V dropped 0 bases and J dropped 4 bases, with 12 bases sitting between them. Germline CDR1 and CDR2: LGHNA and YSLEER. The CDR3 DNA reads TGCGCCAGCAGCCAAGAGACGGCGCTGGGCTATGGCTACACCTTC. Protein product: CASSQETALGYGYTF.

The chain carries TRBV7-2 and TRBJ2-5, with 9 bases fitting TRBD1. The length of the CDR3 is 14 residues. J was trimmed by 4 bases and V by 5 bases; bases with no gene match: 5. Germline loops: CDR1 SGHTA, CDR2 FQGNSA. The CDR3 DNA sequence: TGTGCCAGCAGCCAAGGACAGGGGACAGAGACCCAGTACTTC. It encodes CASSQGQGTETQYF.

V is TRBV6-5 and J is TRBJ2-1; tentative D call: TRBD1 (7 bases). Germline-derived CDR1 and CDR2 are MNHEY and SVGAGI. This CDR3 region has 16 residues. Deletions cut 0 bases from V and 6 bases from J, with 15 bases between. The CDR3 loop reads CASSYSGRGAINEQFF. Written as DNA, the CDR3 is TGTGCCAGCAGTTACTCCGGCAGGGGGGCCATCAATGAGCAGTTCTTC.

This clone appeared a few times. As DNA, the CDR3 is TGTGCCAGCAGCTCGTATGTGGACAACCTTAAAGCTTTCTTT. Amino acid sequence: CASSSYVDNLKAFF. The chain couples TRBV11-2 to TRBJ1-1; D is perhaps TRBD1 (5 bases). There are 14 residues in the CDR3. The ends were cut back, 4 bases at V and 9 bases at J, with 18 bases in the middle. Germline lookup yields CDR1 SGHAT and CDR2 FQNNGV.

In its sample, this clone was seen once. The CDR3 reads CASSPDRPYTEAFF. CDR3 nucleotides: TGTGCCAGCTCACCAGACAGGCCCTACACTGAAGCTTTCTTT. The chain is built from TRBV18 and TRBJ1-1; D is perhaps TRBD1 (6 bases). CDR3 length equals 14 residues. CDR1 and CDR2 (germline): KGHSH, LQKENI. V was trimmed by 2 bases and J by 3 bases, leaving 10 bases between them.

In its sample, this clone was seen many times. The chain employs TRBV21-1 and TRBJ2-4; whether TRBD1, the table's D call, matches the DNA was not checked. TRBV21-1 is designated a pseudogene. The CDR3 has 15 amino acids. The CDR3 is CASSKVTGNKNIQYF. For the CDR3, the DNA is TGTGCCAGCAGCAAAGTGACAGGGAACAAAAACATTCAGTACTTC.

The chain is built from TRBV29-1 and TRBJ2-3; TRBD1 matches 8 bases. Germline V gene lookup returns CDR1 SQVTM and CDR2 ANQGSEA. J gave up 2 bases and V 5 bases, and 6 bases lay outside the gene matches. The CDR3 runs 14 residues. The CDR3 nucleotides are TGCAGCGTTTCCCGGGACAGGAACACAGATACGCAGTATTTT. Protein sequence: CSVSRDRNTDTQYF.

The chain carries TRBV25-1 and TRBJ2-3; D unresolved. Trimming took 3 bases from V and 3 from J, leaving 10 bases between them. Germline lookup yields CDR1 MGHDK and CDR2 SYGVNS. There are 14 residues in the CDR3. DNA of the CDR3: TGTGCCAGCAGTGACGATCCAGATACAGATACGCAGTATTTT. Translation: CASSDDPDTDTQYF.

The chain is built from TRBV28 and TRBJ2-7, with TRBD1 as a possible D gene (5 bases). The V and J ends lost 1 base and 4 bases respectively, with 14 bases between them. There are 15 residues in the CDR3. The germline V gene has CDR1 MDHEN and CDR2 SYDVKM. The CDR3 nucleotides are TGTGCCAGCAGTTTATCCGGACAAGGATTATACGAGCAGTACTTC. Translating gives CASSLSGQGLYEQYF.

This clone turned up a few times. J is TRBJ2-3 and V is TRBV5-4, with 13 bases that match TRBD2. Looked up from germline, CDR1 is SGHNT and CDR2 is YYREEE (reference sequence). This CDR3 comprises 15 residues. The junction had 4 bases not matched to a gene; V was cut back by 3 bases and J by 6 bases. CDR3 bases: TGTGCCAGCAGCTCGGGACTAGCGGGAACTGATACGCAGTATTTT. Protein sequence: CASSSGLAGTDTQYF.

J is TRBJ1-1 and V is TRBV6-5; 8 bases are a match to TRBD1. This CDR3 is built from 13 residues. Germline values: CDR1 MNHEY, CDR2 SVGAGI. V lost 4 bases, J lost 9 bases, and 7 bases stayed unmatched. CDR3 loop: CASSSPGTGKAFF. In nucleotides, the CDR3 is TGTGCCAGCAGTTCCCCCGGGACAGGAAAAGCTTTCTTT.

V gene TRBV5-1 combines with J gene TRBJ2-3, with TRBD2 matching 8 bases. The J segment lost 2 bases and the V segment lost 4 bases, leaving 12 bases of the junction unmatched. The CDR3 is 17 residues long. Per germline, CDR1 SGHRS and CDR2 YFSETQ. CDR3 amino acids: CASSPGRGGMTTDTQYF. In DNA form, the CDR3 reads TGCGCCAGCAGCCCCGGGAGGGGCGGGATGACCACAGATACGCAGTATTTT. Combining the CDR3 with reference TRBV5-1 and TRBJ2-3 gives the whole variable domain KAGVTQTPRYLIKTRGQQVTLSCSPISGHRSVSWYQQTPGQGLQFLFEYFSETQRNKGNFPGRFSGRQFSNSRSEMNVSTLELGDSALYLCASSPGRGGMTTDTQYFGPGTRLTVL.

This clone was counted a few times. CDR3 DNA: TGTGCCAGCAGCAAGTTTAAACCCATGGGGACTGAAGCTTTCTTT. It is translated as CASSKFKPMGTEAFF. The rearrangement links TRBV21-1 to TRBJ1-1. TRBV21-1 is a pseudogene locus. The CDR3 is 15 amino acids.